Listed below are T cell receptor beta chains from one sample, sequenced in a study of blood T cells in healthy people across ages. TCRdb called the 5' RACE reads again in MiXCR, with one record for every CDR3 protein. The repertoire holds approximately 1,700,000 distinct CDR3 sequences, with roughly 43% as singletons. Material for sequencing was blood. All receptors derive from a human donor in good health. The CDR3 runs from the conserved cysteine through the conserved F or W. D genes are given only for firm matches. Only part of the rows carry a size: once, few, many, or a class if the clone is expanded.

clone_size	v_call	j_call	d_call	cdr3_nt	cdr3_aa
NA	TRBV2	TRBJ2-5	TRBD2	TGTGCCAGCAGTCGAGGGACTAGGGGGGAGACCCAGTACTTC	CASSRGTRGETQYF
NA	TRBV3-1	TRBJ2-5	TRBD1	TGTGCCAGCAGCCAAAAAAGACGGGACAGCAGGCCCCAAGAGACCCAGTACTTC	CASSQKRRDSRPQETQYF
once	TRBV7-2	TRBJ1-3	NA	TGTGCCAGCAGCTTACGGGGACCACATCATGGAAACACCATATATTTT	CASSLRGPHHGNTIYF
few	TRBV19	TRBJ2-1	NA	TGTGCCAGTAGTATAGTTCCCGGGTCCAACAATGAGCAGTTCTTC	CASSIVPGSNNEQFF
few	TRBV5-1	TRBJ2-1	NA	TGCGCCAGCAGCCGAGGGAGCCTAGCGAACTCCTACAATGAGCAGTTCTTC	CASSRGSLANSYNEQFF
NA	TRBV15	TRBJ1-5	NA	TGTGCCACCAGCAGAGGGGTAAAGGAGTTCCATCAGCCCCAGCATTTT	CATSRGVKEFHQPQHF
few	TRBV29-1	TRBJ2-5	TRBD2	TGCAGCGTAGCTAGCGGGGGTATCCAAGAGACCCAGTACTTC	CSVASGGIQETQYF
few	TRBV6-2/TRBV6-3	TRBJ2-3	NA	TGTGCCAGCGGGGATCGGAGTCACACAGATACGCAGTATTTT	CASGDRSHTDTQYF
NA	TRBV5-8	TRBJ2-3	TRBD2	TGTGCCAGCAGCTACGGGACTAGCCCCCTCACAGATACGCAGTATTTT	CASSYGTSPLTDTQYF
once	TRBV27	TRBJ2-1	NA	TGTGCCAGCAGGGGTGTATTTCCCCAGGGCGGGTACAATGAACAGTTCTTC	CASRGVFPQGGYNEQFF
NA	TRBV11-2	TRBJ2-1	NA	TGTGCCAGCAGCTTTGCAGGGCGGCTCAATGAGCAGTTCTTC	CASSFAGRLNEQFF
few	TRBV20-1	TRBJ1-4	NA	TGCAGTGCTACGAGGCCCGGGCAGAATGAAAAACTGTTTTTT	CSATRPGQNEKLFF
NA	TRBV20-1	TRBJ1-2	NA	TGCAGTGTTTTGGGGAACTATGGCTACACCTTC	CSVLGNYGYTF
NA	TRBV15	TRBJ2-3	TRBD1	TGTGCCATGGGGACAGGGGTCACAGATACGCAGTATTTT	CAMGTGVTDTQYF
NA	TRBV7-2	TRBJ2-1	TRBD2	TGTGCCAGCAGCCCGCTGACTAGCGGGGGGGCCGATGAGCAGTTCTTC	CASSPLTSGGADEQFF
NA	TRBV27	TRBJ2-4	TRBD1	TGTGCCAGCAGTTTCCGTGGGACAGGGGGCTACGGGGCCAAAAACATTCAGTACTTC	CASSFRGTGGYGAKNIQYF
few	TRBV28	TRBJ1-2	TRBD1	TGTGCCAGCAGTTTATCAAACAGGGGGTTGGACGGCTACACCTTC	CASSLSNRGLDGYTF
NA	TRBV9	TRBJ2-3	NA	TGTGCCAGCAGCCCGCTGTCCCGCGCAGATACGCAGTATTTT	CASSPLSRADTQYF
NA	TRBV2	TRBJ1-5	NA	TGTGCCAGCACCTCCGGGGCAGCGGGACAGCCCCAGCATTTT	CASTSGAAGQPQHF
few	TRBV5-1	TRBJ2-1	NA	TGCGCCAGCAGCTTGGGGGTAAAAAACTCGGGTGAGCAGTTCTTC	CASSLGVKNSGEQFF
NA	TRBV19	TRBJ2-5	NA	TGTGCCAGTAGTATTTTAGCAGCGACAGAGACCCAGTACTTC	CASSILAATETQYF
few	TRBV3-1	TRBJ1-2	TRBD1	TGTGCCAGCAGCTCTCCGGGACAGGGCATTTTGAGTTATGGCTACACCTTC	CASSSPGQGILSYGYTF
NA	TRBV20-1	TRBJ2-3	NA	TGCAGTGCCGCAACCCTCGATACGCAGTATTTT	CSAATLDTQYF
NA	TRBV29-1	TRBJ2-3	TRBD2	TGCAGCGTTGATCCTCCGGGGGGGACAGATACGCAGTATTTT	CSVDPPGGTDTQYF
few	TRBV5-5	TRBJ2-7	TRBD1	TGTGCCAGCAGCAGCCGTGGACAGGAGATCTACGAGCAGTACTTC	CASSSRGQEIYEQYF
NA	TRBV6-6	TRBJ1-5	TRBD1	TGCGCCAGCAGAACGATTGAACAGGGGGTTCGACCCCAGCATTTT	CASRTIEQGVRPQHF
few	TRBV27	TRBJ2-3	NA	TGTGCCAGCCGGAACACAGGGCGTACGCAGTATTTT	CASRNTGRTQYF
NA	TRBV7-8	TRBJ2-7	TRBD1	TGTGCCAGTAGCTTGGGACAGGGTGACGTCCACGAGCAGTACTTC	CASSLGQGDVHEQYF
NA	TRBV20-1	TRBJ2-7	NA	TGCAGTGCTACAAGGGGGGGAACGGACGAGCAGTACTTC	CSATRGGTDEQYF
NA	TRBV29-1	TRBJ2-7	NA	TGCAGCGTAATTCGACAGGACTCCTACAATGAGCAGTACTTC	CSVIRQDSYNEQYF
NA	TRBV3-1	TRBJ2-3	NA	TGTGCCAGCTACCCTGGTGGCCGGGGCCCTAGCACAGATACGCAGTATTTT	CASYPGGRGPSTDTQYF
few	TRBV7-9	TRBJ1-4	NA	TGTGCCAGCAGCTTAACCGAGGGTGAAAAACTGTTTTTT	CASSLTEGEKLFF
NA	TRBV12-3/TRBV12-4	TRBJ1-2	NA	TGTGCCAGCAGTTCTACACGAACCGTCTTGTGGCAGGGTAGCTACACCTTC	CASSSTRTVLWQGSYTF
NA	TRBV28	TRBJ2-2	NA	TGTGCCAGCAGTCTCCAGGGGACCTACACCGGGGAGCTGTTTTTT	CASSLQGTYTGELFF
NA	TRBV27	TRBJ1-6	TRBD1	TGTGCCAGCTCCTCCATCACGACAGGGGGTAATTCACCCCTCCACTTT	CASSSITTGGNSPLHF
NA	TRBV10-3	TRBJ1-2	NA	TGTGCCATCAGTGAGTCGATCGGCAGTCGCTATGGCTACACCTTC	CAISESIGSRYGYTF
few	TRBV6-5	TRBJ2-1	TRBD2	TGTGCCAGCAGTTATCGAGGGCGGGGGGGTCAGAATGAGCAGTTCTTC	CASSYRGRGGQNEQFF
few	TRBV18	TRBJ1-1	NA	TGTGCCAGCTCACCTGGATCCGGGGACACTGAAGCTTTCTTT	CASSPGSGDTEAFF
few	TRBV12-3/TRBV12-4	TRBJ2-1	TRBD1	TGTGCCAGCAGTGACAGGGGGGATAACGGGAATGAGCAGTTCTTC	CASSDRGDNGNEQFF
many	TRBV7-2	TRBJ2-7	NA	TGTGCCAGCAGCCCCGACGGTTTCTACGAGCAGTACTTC	CASSPDGFYEQYF
NA	TRBV10-3	TRBJ2-6	TRBD1	TGTGCCATCAGTGAGGGGACAGGGGCAGGGGCCAACGTCCTGACTTTC	CAISEGTGAGANVLTF
few	TRBV2	TRBJ2-7	TRBD1	TGTGCCAGCATGGGGACAGGGGGTGGTGAGCAGTACTTC	CASMGTGGGEQYF
few	TRBV7-8	TRBJ2-1	NA	TGTGCCAGCAGCCCTCTCGCGACAGCTCTTACTAATTGGGTTGAGCAGTTCTTC	CASSPLATALTNWVEQFF
NA	TRBV20-1	TRBJ1-2	TRBD1	TGCAGTTTGGACAGGGGTGGCTATGGCCACACCTTC	CSLDRGGYGHTF
many	TRBV11-2	TRBJ2-7	NA	TGTGCCAGCAGCTTAGATGGGGTCGAGCAGTACTTC	CASSLDGVEQYF
NA	TRBV7-2	TRBJ2-1	NA	TGTGCCAGCAGCTTAATGGCACTCCGACGGGTTGAGCAGTTCTTC	CASSLMALRRVEQFF
few	TRBV29-1	TRBJ2-5	TRBD2	TGCAGCGTTGAGAGGGTAGCGGGGGGAAGTGAGACCCAGTACTTC	CSVERVAGGSETQYF
NA	TRBV20-1	TRBJ2-1	NA	TGCAGTGCTAGTGGGGCGGATGAGCAGTTCTTC	CSASGADEQFF
many	TRBV5-1	TRBJ2-1	TRBD2	TGCGCCAGCAGCTTGGATCTAGCGGGCTACAATGAGCAGTTCTTC	CASSLDLAGYNEQFF
NA	TRBV5-1	TRBJ1-4	TRBD1	TGCGCCAGCAGCCCGGGACAGGGTGAGGGAACTAATGAAAAACTGTTTTTT	CASSPGQGEGTNEKLFF
NA	TRBV12-3/TRBV12-4	TRBJ1-5	NA	TGTGCCAGCAGTGGACCGGAGGGCAATCAGCCCCAGCATTTT	CASSGPEGNQPQHF
NA	TRBV7-9	TRBJ2-1	NA	TGTGCCAGCAACCCCTCGGGGGGCCGGGGCAATGAGCAGTTCTTC	CASNPSGGRGNEQFF
NA	TRBV6-5	TRBJ1-2	NA	TGTGCCAGCAGTTACTCGTCTTCGGGGGCAGGCTATGGCTACACCTTC	CASSYSSSGAGYGYTF
many	TRBV7-7	TRBJ2-3	NA	TGTGCCAGCAGCTTAAAATTCGGCAGGGACACAGATACGCAGTATTTT	CASSLKFGRDTDTQYF
few	TRBV20-1	TRBJ1-5	NA	TGCAGTGCTAGGAGCCCGGGAGACCAGCCCCAGCATTTT	CSARSPGDQPQHF
NA	TRBV2	TRBJ1-4	TRBD1	TGTGCCAGCACCCGGACAGGGAGGGGTGAAAAACTGTTTTTT	CASTRTGRGEKLFF
NA	TRBV10-3	TRBJ2-7	NA	TGTGCCATCAGTGATCCAGGGGAGGGCTGCGAGCAGTACTTC	CAISDPGEGCEQYF
NA	TRBV29-1	TRBJ1-5	TRBD1	TGCAGCGTTTCTACAGGGGATCAGCCCCAGCATTTT	CSVSTGDQPQHF
NA	TRBV27	TRBJ1-5	NA	TGTGCCAGCAGTTTCCAATCCGGGGATCAGCCCCAGCATTTT	CASSFQSGDQPQHF